The 9 T cell receptor beta chains below were found in one sample sequenced in a study of shared clonotypes between healthy human individuals. Profiled with immunoSEQ multiplex PCR; TCRdb holds only in-frame clones, not every one. The repertoire includes about 380,000 clones, roughly 96% of them detected once, and around 0.3% sits in the top ten. The sequenced sample consisted of memory CD8+ T cells sorted from blood. Subset reported: CD45RO+ cells pooled with CCR7-negative TemRA cells. These receptors were obtained from a young man in good health.

The V call is TRBV5-1, the J call TRBJ2-7; 9 bases fit TRBD2. V lost 3 bases and J lost 4; bases outside the gene matches: 8. Germline V gene data show CDR1 as SGHRS and CDR2 as YFSETQ. CDR3 length: 15 residues. CDR3 coding DNA: TGCGCCAGCAGCTGGGTCGGGACTAGCCCTTACGAGCAGTACTTC. Encoded protein: CASSWVGTSPYEQYF.

The V call is TRBV27, the J call TRBJ2-2; no clear D. The germline CDR1 and CDR2 sequences are MNHEY and SMNVEV (reference sequence). The CDR3 is 14 amino acids. The V and J ends lost 7 bases and 1 base respectively, with 10 bases between them. CDR3 sequence reads: CASKKWGNTGELFF. CDR3 bases: TGTGCCAGCAAAAAATGGGGGAACACCGGGGAGCTGTTTTTT.

CDR3 sequence (DNA): TGTGCCATCACTGCCGCGACGGCCACCGGGGAGCTGTTTTTT. Residues: CAITAATATGELFF. The chain employs TRBV10-3 and TRBJ2-2; D remains unclear. V was pared by 7 bases and J by 4 bases, with 13 bases between. Looked up from germline, CDR1 is ENHRY and CDR2 is SYGVKD. The CDR3 extends over 14 amino acids.

This clone came up once. The gene calls are TRBV5-1 and TRBJ1-1, with 7 bases lining up with TRBD1. Germline CDR1 and CDR2: SGHRS and YFSETQ. The CDR3 totals 16 residues. J was trimmed by 4 bases and V by 0 bases; bases with no gene match: 9. The CDR3 region is CASSLAGTAGGTEAFF. CDR3 DNA sequence: TGCGCCAGCAGCTTGGCCGGGACAGCCGGGGGCACTGAAGCTTTCTTT.

This chain uses TRBV6-1 with TRBJ2-2, with D maybe TRBD2 (6 bases). Germline V gives CDR1 MNHNS, CDR2 SASEGT. CDR3 length: 13 amino acids. The germline V and J ends were trimmed by 7 bases and 4 bases, with 10 bases remaining between them. This CDR3 reads CASTLGGTGELFF. The CDR3 nucleotides are TGTGCCAGCACCCTGGGGGGCACCGGGGAGCTGTTTTTT.

The V gene is TRBV28, the J gene TRBJ1-3; no reliable D call. This CDR3 contains 16 residues. Trimming took off 5 bases at V and 0 bases at J, with 14 bases between the two ends. Per germline, CDR1 MDHEN and CDR2 SYDVKM. The CDR3 spells CASSLDRPYSGNTIYF. The DNA for the CDR3 is TGTGCCAGCAGTCTGGACCGCCCGTACTCTGGAAACACCATATATTTT.

The chain combines TRBV14 with TRBJ1-4, with D maybe TRBD1 (5 bases). Germline CDR1 and CDR2: SGHDN and FVKESK. This CDR3 is built from 16 residues. The ends were cut back, 0 bases at V and 2 bases at J, with 10 bases in the middle. The CDR3 sequence is CASSQDPGTTNEKLFF. In DNA form, the CDR3 reads TGTGCCAGCAGCCAAGACCCCGGGACTACTAATGAAAAACTGTTTTTT.

The gene calls are TRBV29-1 and TRBJ2-2; D tentatively reads TRBD1 or TRBD2 (5 bases each). Trimming removed 5 bases at V and 5 bases at J, with 12 bases between. Germline V CDR1 and CDR2: SQVTM, ANQGSEA. CDR3 length: 13 residues. CDR3 amino acids: CSVLGRLTGELFF. DNA for the CDR3: TGCAGCGTTCTGGGACGTCTAACCGGGGAGCTGTTTTTT.

DNA for the CDR3: TGTGCCAGTAGTGTGAATCCCGGGACAGGGGGATCCGATCAGCCCCAGCATTTT. Protein product: CASSVNPGTGGSDQPQHF. This rearrangement joins TRBV19 to TRBJ1-5; 11 positions agree with TRBD1. V was clipped by 5 bases and J by 5 bases; unmatched bases: 14. Germline loops: CDR1 LNHDA, CDR2 SQIVND (reference sequence). This CDR3 has 18 amino acids. The variable domain in full, completed from reference TRBV19 and TRBJ1-5, reads DGGITQSPKYLFRKEGQNVTLSCEQNLNHDAMYWYRQDPGQGLRLIYYSQIVNDFQKGDIAEGYSVSREKKESFPLTVTSAQKNPTAFYLCASSVNPGTGGSDQPQHFGDGTRLSIL.